The following is a T cell receptor (beta chain) sequence with its context. The antigen is not known. As for treatment: roughly 20 received Ad26.COV2.S at low or high dose, single or two shots; several received placebo; per-sample allocation not given. Each sample was drawn 63 days after the first injection (of vaccine or placebo). At a Boston site, the person donating was an adult of 18-55 years. Ad26.COV2.S expressed prefusion-stabilized spike from the original Wuhan strain. The data stem from a study of Ad26.COV2.S vaccination and SARS-CoV-2 variants. The V end lost 0 bases, the J end lost 10 bases, and 18 bases lay between the germline ends. The CDR3 totals 16 residues. Germline CDR1 reads MGHRA; CDR2 reads YSYEKL. TCRdb's table, derived via immunoSEQ multiplex PCR, lists solely in-frame clones and lacks some. The table lists approximately 300,000 clones, about 86% of them singletons. Broader study findings: TCR breadth and depth analyses may have underestimated total T cell responses.

The clonotype comes from a person between 18 and 65 years old who received the Ad26.COV2.S COVID-19 vaccine or a placebo. The rearrangement joins TRBV4-1 to TRBJ1-4; possibly TRBD1 for D (6 bases). The specimen comprised peripheral blood, sampled in a trial of Ad26.COV2.S vaccine versus placebo. The CDR3 reads CASSQDVWGARGKLFF. In nucleotides, the CDR3 is TGCGCCAGCAGCCAAGATGTATGGGGGGCGCGGGGAAAACTGTTTTTT.